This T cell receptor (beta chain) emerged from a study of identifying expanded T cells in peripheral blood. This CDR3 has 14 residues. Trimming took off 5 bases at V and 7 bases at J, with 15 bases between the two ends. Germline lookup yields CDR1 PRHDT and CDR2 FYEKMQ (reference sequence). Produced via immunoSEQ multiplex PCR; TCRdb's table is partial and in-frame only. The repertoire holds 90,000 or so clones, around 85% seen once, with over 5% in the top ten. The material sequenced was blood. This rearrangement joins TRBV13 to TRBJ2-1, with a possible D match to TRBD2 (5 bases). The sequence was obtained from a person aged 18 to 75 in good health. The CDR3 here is CASSLQEDRNEQFF. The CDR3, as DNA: TGTGCCAGCAGCCTCCAGGAGGACCGGAATGAGCAGTTCTTC.